This TCR beta chain is drawn from a study of tumor-infiltrating lymphocytes in primary liver carcinoma. Study-level points and caveats: Tumors reached a significantly greater top-250-clone fraction than blood did (p = 0.039).

Per the germline V gene, CDR1 is LGHNA and CDR2 is YSLEER. This CDR3 has 15 residues. For each extraction, RNA and DNA were obtained together from roughly 20-30 mg of unsorted bulk tissue. Those patients suffered from chronic HBV infection and were treatment-naive. Production of TCR beta cDNA used around 500 ng total RNA together with a constant-region primer. Employing slightly modified ARM-PCR, three nested multiplex PCR rounds were run, and these gave rise to the TCR beta libraries. Two initial PCR rounds of around 9 cycles each paired TRBV1-TRBV30 forward primers with a C-beta reverse primer. Via MiXCR, TCRdb re-called the multiplex PCR reads, giving one row per CDR3 protein. The data hold about 66,000 distinct CDR3 sequences, with about two thirds observed a single time. With respect to this clonotype: No antigen is known for it. Mismatch with germline at one junction end may stem from a read error.

Sequenced sample: liver tumor tissue from sampling region 4. Subset denoted: tumor region T4, right-lateral pole. The rearrangement joins TRBV4-3 to TRBJ2-7; 10 nucleotides match TRBD2. This receptor was obtained from a man between 35 and 55 years old with primary liver carcinoma and hepatitis B virus infection. The CDR3 spells CASSQELAGVHERYF. The DNA for the CDR3 is TGCGCCAGCAGCCAGGAGCTAGCGGGAGTGCACGAGCGGTACTTC.